The clone carrying this T cell receptor beta chain was counted only a few times. The CDR3 is 16 amino acids. Germline values: CDR1 SGHAT, CDR2 FQDESV (reference sequence). V was pared by 5 bases and J by 4 bases, with 19 bases between. TCRdb itself ran the 5' RACE reads through MiXCR, one entry per CDR3 protein. The repertoire holds 560,000 or so distinct CDR3 sequences, with 15% to 20% as singletons. The data derive from a study of T-cell memory formation after mild COVID-19. Study overall: TCR clusters largely stayed donor specific.

The TCR comes from an adult woman who had mild COVID-19 (a few samples of this study predate the infection). Cell type and time point are not known. Sequencing input: PBMCs or a T cell subset sorted from them (not recorded which). The chain carries TRBV11-1 and TRBJ2-3, with no clear D. In DNA form, the CDR3 reads TGTGCCAGCAGCCGATACCTCTCCGCCAGTCCAGATACGCAGTATTTT. This encodes CASSRYLSASPDTQYF.